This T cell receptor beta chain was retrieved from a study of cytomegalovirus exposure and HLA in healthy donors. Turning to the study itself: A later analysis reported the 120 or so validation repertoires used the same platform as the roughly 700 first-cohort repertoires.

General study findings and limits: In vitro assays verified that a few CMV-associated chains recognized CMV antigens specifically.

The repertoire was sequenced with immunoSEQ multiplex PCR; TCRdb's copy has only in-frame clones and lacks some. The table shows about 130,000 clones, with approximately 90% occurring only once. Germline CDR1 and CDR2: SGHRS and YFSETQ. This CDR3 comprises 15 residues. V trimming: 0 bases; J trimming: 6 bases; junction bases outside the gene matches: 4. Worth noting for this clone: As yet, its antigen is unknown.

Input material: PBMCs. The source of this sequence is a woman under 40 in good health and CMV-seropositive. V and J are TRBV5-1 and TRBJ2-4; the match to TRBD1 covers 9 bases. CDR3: CASSLVGDRVNIQYF. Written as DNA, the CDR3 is TGCGCCAGCAGCTTGGTAGGGGACAGGGTAAACATTCAGTACTTC.